The clone carrying this T cell receptor (beta chain) was picked up a small number of times. Its antigen remains unknown. Template material for amplifying TCR beta CDR3 regions consisted of RNA transcripts. In the first-round RT-PCR of the TCR CDR3, the HTBI primer set was used. MiXCR, run by TCRdb on the multiplex PCR reads, gives a single entry per CDR3 protein. The sample lists about 590,000 distinct CDR3 sequences, 14% occurring once. The data stem from a study of T cells in Graves' hyperthyroidism and ophthalmopathy. Study conclusions and caveats: The blood repertoire included most of the expanded thyroid clonotypes above 0.001. Progression to ophthalmopathy was predicted a median of roughly 6.6 months early.

Germline V gene sequence: CDR1 SGHTA, CDR2 FQGNSA. Trimming removed 2 bases at V and 0 bases at J, with 14 bases between. CDR3 length: 17 amino acids. With duration under 3 months, ophthalmopathy was active: Clinical Activity Score at least 3, NOSPECS at least 4. Uncontrolled infection, other autoimmune disease, pregnancy and lactation each barred patients from inclusion. Material for sequencing was blood. The V call is TRBV7-2, the J call TRBJ1-5; weak D call: TRBD1 (5 bases). The sequence derives from a woman between 18 and 29 years old with Graves' ophthalmopathy. The CDR3 DNA sequence: TGTGCCAGCAGCTTAACCCCTCAGGGATATAGCAATCAGCCCCAGCATTTT. It yields the protein CASSLTPQGYSNQPQHF.